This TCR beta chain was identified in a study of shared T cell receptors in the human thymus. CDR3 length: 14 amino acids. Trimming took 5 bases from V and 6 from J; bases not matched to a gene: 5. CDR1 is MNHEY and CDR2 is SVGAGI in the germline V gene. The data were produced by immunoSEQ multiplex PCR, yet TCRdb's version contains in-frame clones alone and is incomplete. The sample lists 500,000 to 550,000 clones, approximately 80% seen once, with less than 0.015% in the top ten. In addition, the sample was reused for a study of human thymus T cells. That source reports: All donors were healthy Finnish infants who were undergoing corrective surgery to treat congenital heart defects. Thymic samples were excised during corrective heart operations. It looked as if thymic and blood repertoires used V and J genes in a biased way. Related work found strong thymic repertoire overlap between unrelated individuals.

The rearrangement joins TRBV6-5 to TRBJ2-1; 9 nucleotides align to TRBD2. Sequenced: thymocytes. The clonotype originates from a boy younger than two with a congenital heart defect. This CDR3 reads CASSVAGVGNEQFF. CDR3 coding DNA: TGTGCCAGCAGTGTAGCGGGAGTAGGCAATGAGCAGTTCTTC.